This T cell receptor beta chain comes out of a study of shared clonotypes between healthy human individuals. Data came from immunoSEQ multiplex PCR; TCRdb stores just in-frame clones and leaves some out. This sample has more than 900,000 clones, with more than 75% found just once. The V end was cut by 0 bases, the J end by 8 bases, with 6 bases between. The length of the CDR3 is 12 residues. Per germline, CDR1 SGHRS and CDR2 YFSETQ. Broader study findings: Generation probabilities were higher for clonotypes shared across all four sorted-subset donors than for unshared ones.

This clone came up a few times. The antigen is not known. The sample carries other DNA sequences with the same CDR3. J is TRBJ2-1 and V is TRBV5-1, with D possibly matching TRBD2 (5 bases). The sample comprised memory CD4+ T cells from PBMCs. Subset here: CD45RA-negative fraction. This TCR was recovered from a man younger than 30 in good health. Some clones in this sample may be carry-over from other donors' samples. CDR3 sequence reads: CASSLGGHEQFF. The CDR3 nucleotides are TGCGCCAGCAGCTTGGGCGGGCATGAGCAGTTCTTC.